This T cell receptor (beta chain) comes out of a study of cytomegalovirus exposure and HLA in healthy donors. About the study: A previous analysis identified fewer than 130 million unique TCR beta sequences derived from approximately 190 million T cells.

Points from the study as a whole: The records held CMV serostatus as the only immune exposure information. Later analysis demonstrated an association between a missense DCLRE1C variant and TCR beta V- and J-gene trimming.

PCR amplification relied on 60 Vbeta primers (plus 13 Jbeta primers). The table came from immunoSEQ multiplex PCR; TCRdb's copy has only in-frame clones and leaves some out. The table includes some 57,000 clones, roughly 60% detected once. For this clone: Its antigen is not known.

With 3 bases clipped from V and 3 bases from J, the junction kept 4 bases outside the gene matches. There are 15 residues in the CDR3. CDR1 and CDR2 from the germline V gene are MGHRA and YSYEKL. All the people who gave samples were healthy bone marrow donors. The genes are TRBV4-1 and TRBJ2-3; 9 nucleotides align to TRBD2. The source is a human donor in good health. Source material: PBMCs. The CDR3 reads CASSQLSGGTDTQYF. CDR3 sequence (DNA): TGCGCCAGCAGCCAGCTTAGCGGGGGTACAGATACGCAGTATTTT.